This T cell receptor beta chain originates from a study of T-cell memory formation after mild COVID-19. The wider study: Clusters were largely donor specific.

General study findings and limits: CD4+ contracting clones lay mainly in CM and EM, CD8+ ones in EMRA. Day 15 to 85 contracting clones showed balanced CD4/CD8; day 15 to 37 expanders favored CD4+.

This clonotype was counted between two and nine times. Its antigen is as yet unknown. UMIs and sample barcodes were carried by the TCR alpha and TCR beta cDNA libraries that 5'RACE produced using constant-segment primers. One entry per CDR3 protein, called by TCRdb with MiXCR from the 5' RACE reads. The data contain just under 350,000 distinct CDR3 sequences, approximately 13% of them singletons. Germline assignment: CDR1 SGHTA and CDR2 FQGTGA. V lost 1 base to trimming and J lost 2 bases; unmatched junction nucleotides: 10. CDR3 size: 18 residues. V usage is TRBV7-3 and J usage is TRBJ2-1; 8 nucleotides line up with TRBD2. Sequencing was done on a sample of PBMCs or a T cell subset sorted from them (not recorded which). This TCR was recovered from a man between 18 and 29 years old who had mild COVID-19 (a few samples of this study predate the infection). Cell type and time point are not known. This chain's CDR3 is CASSLRGGGKDAYNEQFF. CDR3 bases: TGTGCCAGCAGCTTAAGGGGCGGGGGGAAAGACGCCTACAATGAGCAGTTCTTC.